This is a list of T cell receptor beta chains from one sample in a study of Ad26.COV2.S vaccination and SARS-CoV-2 variants. Only in-frame clones appear in the TCRdb table, and some are missing; sequencing was by immunoSEQ multiplex PCR. The table records around 270,000 clones, around nine tenths of them present only once. The sample in question was peripheral blood, obtained in a trial of Ad26.COV2.S vaccine versus placebo. All receptors come from a person between 18 and 60 years old who received the Ad26.COV2.S COVID-19 vaccine or a placebo. CDR3s include the opening cysteine and the closing phenylalanine or tryptophan. Expanded clones get a size class; other rows say once, few or many, or leave the size out.

TRBJ2-5,TRBV6-5,NA,CASSYGRYGETQYF
TRBJ1-5,TRBV18,NA,CASSFAGDSNQPQHF
TRBJ1-2,TRBV4-2,NA,CASSQDSVSRVRSGYTF
TRBJ2-2,TRBV7-9,NA,CASSDSPGLRTGELFF
TRBJ2-2,TRBV10-3,many,CAISPTSGGANTGELFF
TRBJ1-1,TRBV11-2,NA,CASSLGWNTEAFF
TRBJ1-2,TRBV3-1/TRBV3-2,NA,CASSLAGDPIEGGYTF
TRBJ2-5,TRBV9,NA,CASSAGGLAEFQETQYF
TRBJ1-5,TRBV19,NA,CASSIDRAGGQPQHF
TRBJ2-1,TRBV11-2,NA,CASRPASGGAGDEQFF
TRBJ2-5,TRBV5-1,NA,CASSAELLKTQYF
TRBJ2-1,TRBV6-5,NA,CASLAGYYNEQFF
TRBJ2-1,TRBV5-5,NA,CASSLYVSQAPNEQFF
TRBJ2-2,TRBV4-3,NA,CASSQGRLTNTGELFF
TRBJ2-4,TRBV4-3,NA,CASSQEHSGGKNIQYF
TRBJ1-5,TRBV27,NA,CASSGGGGQPQHF
TRBJ2-1,TRBV12-3/TRBV12-4,NA,CASSFSSESPQFF
TRBJ2-5,TRBV4-1,NA,CASSRGGGLQETQYF
TRBJ2-5,TRBV29-1,NA,CSRGRRSTETQYF
TRBJ2-3,TRBV3-1/TRBV3-2,NA,CASSSAGTDTQYF
TRBJ2-3,TRBV5-5,NA,CASSSGLAASTDTQYF
TRBJ1-6,TRBV29-1,NA,CSVEGTEGSYNSPLHF
TRBJ2-3,TRBV27,once,CASSLNRVLGNTQYF
TRBJ2-3,TRBV19,once,CASTVARDTDTQYF
TRBJ1-5,TRBV4-1,NA,CASSQPGWSRNQPQHF
TRBJ2-1,TRBV6-2/TRBV6-3,NA,CASSLANEQFF
TRBJ1-2,TRBV7-2,NA,CASSAGTGGWGGYTF
TRBJ2-3,TRBV18,once,CASSPMGLAGVTDTQYF
TRBJ2-2,TRBV6-4,NA,CASSDSIGAMNTGELFF
TRBJ1-5,TRBV19,NA,CASSIANNQPQHF
TRBJ2-6,TRBV30,NA,CAWGPGRWTSGANVLTF
TRBJ2-7,TRBV5-4,NA,CASSFSDYEQYF
TRBJ1-2,TRBV5-6,NA,CASSLGLENYGYTF
TRBJ1-2,TRBV6-4,NA,CASSQGEGYGYTF
TRBJ2-5,TRBV4-3,NA,CASSQDSKGAEETQYF
TRBJ2-1,TRBV24-1,NA,CATSRGYEQFF
TRBJ2-1,TRBV6-6,NA,CASSSGQSSYNEQFF
TRBJ1-4,TRBV4-1,NA,CASSQEIGGTNEKLFF
TRBJ2-3,TRBV4-3,NA,CASSQNGGRADTQYF
TRBJ2-3,TRBV4-1,NA,CASSPGTGGWGDTQYF
TRBJ1-1,TRBV5-1,NA,CASRGVGTEAFF
TRBJ1-3,TRBV3-1/TRBV3-2,few,CASSAGSGGGNTIYF
TRBJ2-7,TRBV7-9,NA,CASGFRGYEQYF
TRBJ2-5,TRBV7-7,NA,CASSPRTSGAQETQYF
TRBJ1-2,TRBV3-1/TRBV3-2,once,CASSHRGTGETGGYTF
TRBJ2-3,TRBV29-1,NA,CSVGSGSTDTQYF
TRBJ1-2,TRBV4-3,NA,CASSQDSRGYGYTF
TRBJ1-1,TRBV3-1/TRBV3-2,few,CASSQGLASTEAFF
TRBJ2-2,TRBV7-2,NA,CASSHQGLARAPGELFF
TRBJ2-2,TRBV4-3,once,CASSQSLGERGGELFF
TRBJ1-1,TRBV6-5,once,CASSRGSGMNEAFF
TRBJ2-7,TRBV19,NA,CASSMEGTISEQYF
TRBJ2-5,TRBV7-7,NA,CASSTGRTWEETQYF
TRBJ1-4,TRBV7-9,NA,CASSFPQDSTNEKLFF